One and the same sample provided the 31 T cell receptor beta chains below, sequenced in a study of blood T cell repertoires in COVID-19. TCRdb's table, derived via immunoSEQ multiplex PCR, lists solely in-frame clones and lacks some. The table has more than 300,000 clones, 85% to 95% seen once; the top ten hold roughly 3.6%. The sample consisted of PBMCs or T cells enriched from blood (not recorded which). These receptor sequences come from a woman between 25 and 40 years old who had been exposed to COVID-19.

The chain recombines TRBV4-3 with TRBJ2-3; D perhaps matches TRBD2 (7 bases). CDR1 is LGHNA, CDR2 YSLEER, per germline. Deletions cut 0 bases from V and 1 base from J, with 11 bases between. This CDR3 comprises 16 residues. In nucleotides, the CDR3 is TGCGCCAGCAGCCAAGATGGGGGGGGCCGCACAGATACGCAGTATTTT. This codes for CASSQDGGGRTDTQYF.

V gene TRBV4-1 combines with J gene TRBJ1-4; TRBD1 matches 7 bases. There are 17 residues in the CDR3. Germline trimming cut 3 bases from V and 6 bases from J; bases unmatched to any gene: 13. CDR1 is MGHRA and CDR2 is YSYEKL in the germline V gene. In DNA form, the CDR3 reads TGCGCCAGCAGCCACGAGGCCGTTAGGGGGCGATATGAAAAACTGTTTTTT. Protein product: CASSHEAVRGRYEKLFF.

The rearrangement joins TRBV6-5 to TRBJ1-2; 9 nucleotides agree with TRBD1. Germline V CDR1 and CDR2: MNHEY, SVGAGI. V shed 5 bases, J shed 6 bases, and the junction held 4 bases outside the gene matches. The CDR3 length is 13 residues. This CDR3 reads CASSTGGFDGYTF. Written as DNA, the CDR3 is TGTGCCAGCAGTACAGGGGGCTTTGATGGCTACACCTTC.

This rearrangement joins TRBV5-4 to TRBJ2-5, with 10 bases matching TRBD2. The CDR3 contains 16 residues. Germline trimming cut 2 bases from V and 2 bases from J; bases unmatched to any gene: 6. CDR1 SGHNT and CDR2 YYREEE come from the germline V gene (reference sequence). The CDR3 DNA reads TGTGCCAGCAGCTTATATGGACTAGCGGATCAAGAGACCCAGTACTTC. Residues: CASSLYGLADQETQYF.

The chain uses TRBV9 and TRBJ1-3, with 8 bases that match TRBD1. J was trimmed by 0 bases and V by 3 bases; bases with no gene match: 8. Per germline, CDR1 SGDLS and CDR2 YYNGEE. This CDR3 has 17 residues. CDR3 protein: CASSANQGALSGNTIYF. The CDR3 coding sequence is TGTGCCAGCAGCGCAAATCAGGGGGCTCTCTCTGGAAACACCATATATTTT.

The chain has TRBV27 and TRBJ2-7, with a possible D match to TRBD2 (5 bases). Trimming left V 5 bases short and J 2 bases short, with 19 bases between. CDR3 length: 16 amino acids. Germline CDR1 and CDR2: MNHEY and SMNVEV (reference sequence). The CDR3 loop reads CASSPESIGGTYEQYF. The CDR3 DNA reads as TGTGCCAGCAGTCCCGAATCTATTGGAGGAACCTACGAGCAGTACTTC.

V gene TRBV5-1 combines with J gene TRBJ1-2; maybe TRBD1 (6 bases). The CDR3 spans 15 residues. Germline V gives CDR1 SGHRS, CDR2 YFSETQ. V dropped 1 base and J dropped 6 bases, with 16 bases sitting between them. CDR3 residues: CASSLTGNRVNGYTF. CDR3 nucleotides: TGCGCCAGCAGCTTGACAGGGAATCGAGTAAATGGCTACACCTTC.

The DNA for the CDR3 is TGCGCCAGCAGCCAAAGGACAGGGACCGGAGAGCAGTACTTC. Translating gives CASSQRTGTGEQYF. V gene TRBV5-1 combines with J gene TRBJ2-7; 8 bases agree with TRBD1. The germline gives CDR1 SGHRS, CDR2 YFSETQ. Unmatched junction bases numbered 10, after V lost 4 bases and J lost 7 bases. The CDR3 runs 14 residues.

A note on this clone: This specimen includes other DNA sequences encoding the same CDR3. The rearrangement uses TRBV5-4 and TRBJ2-5, with 10 positions matching TRBD2. Germline assignment: CDR1 SGHNT and CDR2 YYREEE (reference sequence). V shed 4 bases and J 1 base; nucleotides not matched to a gene: 4. CDR3 length: 15 amino acids. CDR3 bases: TGTGCCAGCAGCCGAGAGCGGGGGGGCCAAGAGACCCAGTACTTC. Translation: CASSRERGGQETQYF.

This chain uses TRBV24-1 with TRBJ2-1; D gene unclear. This CDR3 has 17 residues. Germline-derived CDR1 and CDR2 are KGHDR and SFDVKD. With 4 bases removed from V and 3 bases from J, the gap between germline ends came to 18 bases. For the CDR3, the DNA is TGTGCCACCAGTGAACACAGTCTTTGGGTCTTCTACAATGAGCAGTTCTTC. Translation gives CATSEHSLWVFYNEQFF.

This chain links TRBV4-3 with TRBJ1-1, with TRBD1 as a possible D gene (5 bases). The CDR3 spans 14 residues. The germline V gene encodes CDR1 LGHNA and CDR2 YSLEER. V was pared by 4 bases and J by 4 bases, with 13 bases between. In nucleotides, the CDR3 is TGCGCCAGCAGCCCTCGGGGGGTAAGCACTGAAGCTTTCTTT. Translation: CASSPRGVSTEAFF.

The rearrangement joins TRBV10-3 to TRBJ2-1, with 7 bases matching TRBD2. Germline-derived CDR1 and CDR2 are ENHRY and SYGVKD. J was trimmed by 3 bases and V by 6 bases; bases with no gene match: 8. The CDR3 covers 15 residues. CDR3 nucleotide sequence: TGTGCCATCAGCGACGGGACTACCTACTACAATGAGCAGTTCTTC. It is translated as CAISDGTTYYNEQFF.

The rearrangement uses TRBV21-1 and TRBJ1-1; the table's D call TRBD1 went unverified against the DNA. TRBV21-1 is a pseudogene segment. The CDR3 contains 14 residues. This chain's CDR3 is CASRLTGGDTEAFF. Written as DNA, the CDR3 is TGTGCCAGCAGATTAACAGGGGGGGACACTGAAGCTTTCTTT.

This chain joins TRBV6-2 or TRBV6-3 and TRBJ2-1, with 8 bases identical to TRBD2. Germline assignment: CDR1 MNHEY and CDR2 SVGEGT. Germline trimming cut 1 base from V and 0 bases from J; bases unmatched to any gene: 2. There are 16 residues in the CDR3. The CDR3 nucleotides read TGTGCCAGCAGTTACTTAACTAGCGGCTCCTACAATGAGCAGTTCTTC. It is translated as CASSYLTSGSYNEQFF.

This clone was seen once. The chain employs TRBV4-3 and TRBJ1-3; 10 bases are shared with TRBD1. The CDR3 loop spans 17 amino acids. Per germline, CDR1 LGHNA and CDR2 YSLEER. V gave up 4 bases and J gave up 3 bases; unmatched junction bases: 9. The CDR3 bases are TGCGCCAGCAGCCGAGTCCTCCGGGACAGGGGTGGAAACACCATATATTTT. It is translated as CASSRVLRDRGGNTIYF.

The chain has TRBV5-1 and TRBJ2-2; D is uncertain. Trimming cost V 0 bases and J 4 bases, with 4 bases left between them. The CDR3 runs to 13 residues. In germline, CDR1 is SGHRS, CDR2 YFSETQ. The CDR3 loop is CASSLGVTGELFF. DNA of the CDR3: TGCGCCAGCAGCTTGGGAGTCACCGGGGAGCTGTTTTTT.

The J gene is TRBJ2-4, the V gene TRBV4-3, with D perhaps matching TRBD1 (6 bases). The V gene lost 0 bases and the J gene lost 4 bases, with 7 bases spanning the gap. Germline CDR1 LGHNA, CDR2 YSLEER. The CDR3 is made up of 14 amino acids. CDR3 bases: TGCGCCAGCAGCCAAGAACAGGGAAAAAACATTCAGTACTTC. The encoded protein is CASSQEQGKNIQYF.

The chain's CDR3 is CAISGGRGNSPLHF. The CDR3 coding sequence is TGTGCCATCAGTGGGGGCAGGGGGAATTCACCCCTCCACTTT. The chain is built from TRBV10-3 and TRBJ1-6; 7 bases map to TRBD1. Germline V lookup: CDR1 ENHRY, CDR2 SYGVKD. With 4 bases clipped from V and 7 bases from J, the junction kept 4 bases outside the gene matches. The CDR3 spans 14 residues.

The chain carries TRBV15 and TRBJ1-1; D gene unclear. Germline-derived CDR1 and CDR2 are LNHNV and YYDKDF (reference sequence). The CDR3 loop spans 17 amino acids. V dropped 0 bases and J dropped 1 base, with 15 bases sitting between them. The CDR3 protein is CATSRDLREIGNTEAFF. CDR3 nucleotides: TGTGCCACCAGCAGAGATTTGAGGGAGATAGGGAACACTGAAGCTTTCTTT.

The rearrangement joins TRBV6-6 to TRBJ1-5; TRBD1 matches at 9 bases. V trimming: 5 bases; J trimming: 2 bases; junction bases outside the gene matches: 10. CDR3 length equals 17 residues. Germline assignment: CDR1 MNHNY and CDR2 SVGAGI (reference sequence). This chain's CDR3 is CASSPNRGQGGNQPQHF. The CDR3 DNA sequence: TGTGCCAGCAGTCCTAACAGGGGGCAAGGTGGCAATCAGCCCCAGCATTTT.

The V call is TRBV6-5, the J call TRBJ1-5; D perhaps matches TRBD1 (5 bases). Germline V gene sequence: CDR1 MNHEY, CDR2 SVGAGI. Trimming took 4 bases from V and 2 from J, leaving 15 bases between them. The CDR3 runs to 16 residues. CDR3 loop: CASSFSGRAGNQPQHF. The CDR3 DNA is TGTGCCAGCAGTTTTTCGGGCAGGGCTGGCAATCAGCCCCAGCATTTT.

The chain employs TRBV24-1 and TRBJ2-5; D is possibly TRBD2 (5 bases). CDR3 length: 14 residues. V was pared by 5 bases and J by 5 bases, with 14 bases between. CDR1 and CDR2 from the germline V gene are KGHDR and SFDVKD. CDR3 bases: TGTGCCACCAGTGCCTCGGGGTTTCGGGAGACCCAGTACTTC. Amino acid sequence: CATSASGFRETQYF.

This chain connects TRBV4-1 to TRBJ1-3; D is unclear. Germline V gene sequence: CDR1 MGHRA, CDR2 YSYEKL. V shed 1 base and J shed 0 bases, with 10 bases lying between them. The CDR3 runs to 16 residues. CDR3 sequence (DNA): TGCGCCAGCAGCCAAGGACGGGGTCGCTCTGGAAACACCATATATTTT. Translating it yields CASSQGRGRSGNTIYF.

V and J are TRBV12-3 or TRBV12-4 and TRBJ2-7, with TRBD2 as a possible D gene (5 bases). CDR3 length: 13 residues. Trimming stripped 3 bases from V and 7 bases from J, with 13 bases between. Written as DNA, the CDR3 is TGTGCCAGCAGTTTGGAGGCCTTAGTAGAGCAGTACTTC. Its translation is CASSLEALVEQYF.

The chain combines TRBV3-1 (or the pseudogene TRBV3-2) with TRBJ1-6; D may be TRBD1 (5 bases). The CDR3 runs 13 residues. Trimming left V 1 base short and J 8 bases short, with 6 bases between. CDR1 is LGHDT and CDR2 is YNNKEL in the germline V gene (reference sequence). Here the CDR3 reads CASSQVRDSPLHF. DNA for the CDR3: TGTGCCAGCAGCCAAGTCAGGGATTCACCCCTCCACTTT.

This rearrangement joins TRBV3-1 (or the pseudogene TRBV3-2) to TRBJ2-5; D is perhaps TRBD2 (6 bases). V lost 5 bases and J lost 7, with 14 bases in between. CDR3 length: 13 amino acids. Germline lookup yields CDR1 LGHDT and CDR2 YNNKEL (reference sequence). CDR3 sequence reads: CASSSRTGGTQYF. The CDR3 DNA reads as TGTGCCAGCAGCTCCCGAACCGGGGGGACCCAGTACTTC.

J is TRBJ2-1 and V is TRBV27, with D possibly TRBD2 on 5 matching bases. The V end was cut by 6 bases, the J end by 9 bases, with 21 bases between. Germline CDR1 MNHEY, CDR2 SMNVEV (reference sequence). The length of the CDR3 is 15 residues. In DNA, the CDR3 is TGTGCCAGCAGCCCCAATCTCGGGGTTGTGGGTGAGCAGTTCTTC. The encoded protein is CASSPNLGVVGEQFF.

The chain joins TRBV30 to TRBJ2-5, with unresolved D. Germline CDR1 GTSNPN, CDR2 SVGIG (reference sequence). Trimming shortened V by 2 bases and J by 1 base, and 8 bases separated the two germline ends. The CDR3 is made up of 13 amino acids. The CDR3 protein is CAWSFFPQETQYF. CDR3 DNA sequence: TGTGCCTGGAGTTTCTTTCCCCAAGAGACCCAGTACTTC.

The rearrangement joins TRBV19 to TRBJ2-3; D remains ambiguous. The V gene lost 3 bases and the J gene lost 2 bases, with 18 bases spanning the gap. This CDR3 comprises 17 residues. CDR1 LNHDA and CDR2 SQIVND come from the germline V gene (reference sequence). CDR3 coding DNA: TGTGCCAGTAGTATTATGACAACTTCATTCGACACAGATACGCAGTATTTT. Encoded protein: CASSIMTTSFDTDTQYF.

Notes on this clone: This sample also contains other DNA sequences that code for the same CDR3. J is TRBJ2-1 and V is TRBV27; TRBD1 aligns across 9 bases. Germline V CDR1 and CDR2: MNHEY, SMNVEV (reference sequence). CDR3 length: 13 amino acids. V shed 6 bases and J 9 bases; nucleotides not matched to a gene: 6. As DNA, the CDR3 is TGTGCCAGCAGCGACAGGGGGGTGGGTGAGCAGTTCTTC. Protein: CASSDRGVGEQFF.

The rearrangement joins TRBV10-2 to TRBJ2-1; 9 nucleotides align to TRBD2. Germline CDR1 is WSHSY and CDR2 is SAAADI. The CDR3 extends over 15 amino acids. The junction had 11 bases not matched to a gene; V was cut back by 8 bases and J by 6 bases. CDR3: CASLKYGTSSNEQFF. DNA of the CDR3: TGCGCCAGCCTTAAATACGGGACTAGCAGCAATGAGCAGTTCTTC.